This T cell receptor (beta chain) was obtained from a study of control samples from healthy donors and cancer patients (dated by TCRdb to the early 2020s). Its CDR3 holds 16 amino acids, cysteine through phenylalanine. CDR3 DNA is the only sequence kept; it has 48 bases, read in frame from the first base. V ends up 0 bases short and J 6 bases short, with an unmatched junction base count of 10. From a lookup of the germline V gene, CDR1 and CDR2 are MNHEY and SVGAGI. To prepare the library, the immunoSEQ multiplex PCR assay was applied. What TCRdb holds here is the immuneACCESS table cut down to in-frame rearrangements. Part of the clones is not present; checked against another copy, under half of the missing clones reflect an unresolved V gene, and the others are unexplained. The sample data list roughly 73,000 clones, and about 92% of these were observed just once. The ten top clones hold approximately 5.8% of the sample.

Comments on this clone: Which antigen it targets is not known. No much larger clonotype is one base removed from it; base qualities were not supplied.

The TCR sequence derives from an older woman in good health. Input material: blood. The sequence is built from TRBV6-5 and TRBJ1-1; TRBD1 aligns with 7 central bases. The DNA reads as follows: TGTGCCAGCAGTTACTCGATAGCAGGGGGTGCCTCTGAAGCTTTCTTT. Translated, this gives CASSYSIAGGASEAFF.